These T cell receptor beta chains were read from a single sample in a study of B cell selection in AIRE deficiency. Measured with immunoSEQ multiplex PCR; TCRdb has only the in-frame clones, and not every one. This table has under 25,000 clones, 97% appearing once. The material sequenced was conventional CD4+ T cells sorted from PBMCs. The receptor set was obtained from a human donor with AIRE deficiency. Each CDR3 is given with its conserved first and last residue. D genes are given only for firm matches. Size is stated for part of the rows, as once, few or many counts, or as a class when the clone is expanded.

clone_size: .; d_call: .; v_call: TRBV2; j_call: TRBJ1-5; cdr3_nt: TGTGCCAGCAGTGCAGGTTTTCGGCAGCCCCAGCATTTT; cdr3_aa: CASSAGFRQPQHF
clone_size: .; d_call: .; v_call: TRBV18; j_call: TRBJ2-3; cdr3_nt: TGTGCCAGCTCATCGACTGCGAGCACAGATACGCAGTATTTT; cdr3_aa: CASSSTASTDTQYF
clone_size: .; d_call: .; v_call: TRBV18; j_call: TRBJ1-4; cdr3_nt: TGTGCCAGCCGACGGGGGCCCAATGAAAAACTGTTTTTT; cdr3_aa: CASRRGPNEKLFF
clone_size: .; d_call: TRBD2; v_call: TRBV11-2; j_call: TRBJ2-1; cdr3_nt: TGTGCCAGCAGCTTAGATAGGCTAGCGGGAGGCCCGATCTACAATGAGCAGTTCTTC; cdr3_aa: CASSLDRLAGGPIYNEQFF
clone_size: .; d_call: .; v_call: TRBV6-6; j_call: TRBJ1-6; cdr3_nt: TGTGCCAGCAGTTACGGCCAGAATTCACCCCTCCACTTT; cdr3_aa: CASSYGQNSPLHF
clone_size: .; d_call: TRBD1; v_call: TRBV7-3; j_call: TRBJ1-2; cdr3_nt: TGTGCCAGCAGCCCAGACAGGGTGCAAGGCTACACCTTC; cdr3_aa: CASSPDRVQGYTF
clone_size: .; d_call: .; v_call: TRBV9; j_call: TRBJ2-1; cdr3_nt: TGTGCCAGCAGCGTGGACCTGAGCTCCTACAATGAGCAGTTCTTC; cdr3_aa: CASSVDLSSYNEQFF
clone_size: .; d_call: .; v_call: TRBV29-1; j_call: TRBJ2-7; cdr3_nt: TGCAGCGTTGCCTCACGGACAGCGCTCTACGAGCAGTACTTC; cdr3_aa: CSVASRTALYEQYF
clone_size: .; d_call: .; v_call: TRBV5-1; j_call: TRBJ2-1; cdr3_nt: TGCGCCAGCAGCTTGTTGTGGCGCTCGGAGCAGTTCTTC; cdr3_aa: CASSLLWRSEQFF
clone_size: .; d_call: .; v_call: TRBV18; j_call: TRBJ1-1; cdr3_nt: TGTGCCAGCTCACCAGACAGTTATAACACTGAAGCTTTCTTT; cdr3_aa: CASSPDSYNTEAFF
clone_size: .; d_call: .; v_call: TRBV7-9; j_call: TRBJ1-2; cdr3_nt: TGTGCCAGCAGCCCCCGGACAGCGTTACTCTATGGCTACACCTTC; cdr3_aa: CASSPRTALLYGYTF
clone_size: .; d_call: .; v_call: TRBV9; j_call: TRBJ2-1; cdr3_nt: TGTGCCAGCAGCGGAGGAGGTGGGTCCTACAATGAGCAGTTCTTC; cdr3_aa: CASSGGGGSYNEQFF
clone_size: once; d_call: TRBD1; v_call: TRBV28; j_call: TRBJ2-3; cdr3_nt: TGTGCCAGCAGTCCCCCCGACAGGGGCACAGATACGCAGTATTTT; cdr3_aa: CASSPPDRGTDTQYF
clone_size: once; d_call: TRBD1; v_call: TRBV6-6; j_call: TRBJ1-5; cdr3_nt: TGTGCCAGCAGTTACGGACAGGGCCATCAGCCCCAGCATTTT; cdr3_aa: CASSYGQGHQPQHF
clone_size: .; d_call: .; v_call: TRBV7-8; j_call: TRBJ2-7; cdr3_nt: TGTGCCAGCAGCCTGACAGGCGCCTACGAGCAGTACTTC; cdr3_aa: CASSLTGAYEQYF
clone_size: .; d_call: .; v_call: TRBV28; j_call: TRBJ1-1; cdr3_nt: TGTGCCATCGAAATCAGGGGTACAACTGAAGCTTTCTTT; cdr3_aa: CAIEIRGTTEAFF
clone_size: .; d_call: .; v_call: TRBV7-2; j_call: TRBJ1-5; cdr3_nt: TGTGCCAGCAGCTTAGCGCTAAATCAGCCCCAGCATTTT; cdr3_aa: CASSLALNQPQHF
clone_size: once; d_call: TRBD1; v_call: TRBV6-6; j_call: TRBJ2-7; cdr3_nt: TGTGCCAGCGGACAGGGGGCCGAGCAGTACTTC; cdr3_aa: CASGQGAEQYF
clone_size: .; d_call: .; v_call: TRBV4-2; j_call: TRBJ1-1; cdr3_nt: TGTGCCAGCAGCCAAGACCCAGGGTGGGCCACTGAAGCTTTCTTT; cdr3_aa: CASSQDPGWATEAFF
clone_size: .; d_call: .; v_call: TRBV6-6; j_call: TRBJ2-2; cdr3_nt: TGTGCCAGCTTTGTTGGCGGGGAGCTGTTTTTT; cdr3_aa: CASFVGGELFF
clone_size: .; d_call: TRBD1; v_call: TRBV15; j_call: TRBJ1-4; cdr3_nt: TGTGCCACCAGCACCTTAGACAGGGGGCTAGGTGAAAAACTGTTTTTT; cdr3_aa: CATSTLDRGLGEKLFF
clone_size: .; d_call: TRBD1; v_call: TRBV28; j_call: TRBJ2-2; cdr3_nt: TGTGCCACCCTTGGACAGGGGGCCGCCGGGGAGCTGTTTTTT; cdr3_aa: CATLGQGAAGELFF
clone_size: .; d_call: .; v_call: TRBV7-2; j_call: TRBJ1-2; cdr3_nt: TGTGCCAGCAGCTTAAGGGGGGGCAACGGCTACACCTTC; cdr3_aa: CASSLRGGNGYTF
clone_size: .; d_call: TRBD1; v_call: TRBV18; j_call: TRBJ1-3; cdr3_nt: TGTGCCAGCTCGAGCGACAGGGGAGGAAACACCATATATTTT; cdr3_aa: CASSSDRGGNTIYF
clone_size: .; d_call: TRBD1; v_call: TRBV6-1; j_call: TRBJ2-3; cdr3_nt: TGTGCCAGCAGCGAAACCGGGACAGGGTATTCAGATACGCAGTATTTT; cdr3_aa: CASSETGTGYSDTQYF
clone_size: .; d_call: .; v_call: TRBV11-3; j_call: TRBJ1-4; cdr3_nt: TGTGCCTTAGGACAGACCCCTGTTGAAAAACTGTTTTTT; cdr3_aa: CALGQTPVEKLFF
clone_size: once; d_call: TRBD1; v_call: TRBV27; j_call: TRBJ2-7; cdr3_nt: TGTGCCATCACTCGGCCCCTGCGACAGGGGTTCCACTACTACGAGCAGTACTTC; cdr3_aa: CAITRPLRQGFHYYEQYF
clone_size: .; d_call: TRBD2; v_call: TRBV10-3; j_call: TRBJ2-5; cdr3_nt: TGTGCCATCAATGGGGCGACTAGCGGGGGACAAGAGACCCAGTACTTC; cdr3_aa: CAINGATSGGQETQYF
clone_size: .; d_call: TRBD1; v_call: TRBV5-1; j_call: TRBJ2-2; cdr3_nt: TGCGCCAGCAGCTTGGGACAGGGGGACGCCGGGGAGCTGTTTTTT; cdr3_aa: CASSLGQGDAGELFF
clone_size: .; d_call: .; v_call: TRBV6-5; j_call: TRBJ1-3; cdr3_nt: TGTGCCAGCGGAACTACAGGGGGAAACACCATATATTTT; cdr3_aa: CASGTTGGNTIYF
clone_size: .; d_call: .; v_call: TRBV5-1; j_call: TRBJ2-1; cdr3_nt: TGCGCCAGCAGCTTGGGGAGGGGCTGGGGATCCTACAATGAGCAGTTCTTC; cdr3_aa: CASSLGRGWGSYNEQFF